Reported below is one T cell receptor beta chain. V was shortened by 3 bases and J by 6 bases, with 7 bases between the two germline ends. Germline lookup yields CDR1 SNHLY and CDR2 FYNNEI. The CDR3 sequence is 12 residues long. This sample was taken from a study of human T cells and chemical hapten exposure. Time point indicated: pre-sensitization, week 0. Treatment defined: therapeutic diphenylcyclopropenone sensitization with weekly scalp DPC. In every case, blood was obtained before the patch test was applied. A single record per CDR3 protein comes from TCRdb applying MiXCR to the RACE reads. This table holds about 180,000 distinct CDR3 sequences, almost 30% found once.

This TCR was sampled from a woman aged 25 to 39 with alopecia areata. Some clones in this sample may be carry-over from other donors' samples. The material sequenced was whole blood, taken in connection with sensitization to the hapten diphenylcyclopropenone (DPC). The chain links TRBV2 to TRBJ2-3, with D uncertain. The CDR3 sequence: CASSDLGDTQYF. Written as DNA, the CDR3 is TGTGCCAGCAGTGACTTGGGGGATACGCAGTATTTT.